This TCR beta chain was recorded in a study of blood T cell repertoires in COVID-19. Study-wide context: The United States, Italy and Spain supplied acute and convalescent COVID-19 samples.

In the original processing: Amplified reference gene primers provided the basis for estimating nucleated cell counts. TCRdb keeps only in-frame clones here, not all; method: immunoSEQ multiplex PCR. V, J and clone size reflect that table, while D and trimming were determined from the DNA. The sample has 95,000 to 100,000 clones, roughly 85% seen once. The germline gives CDR1 MNHEY, CDR2 SVGEGT. V lost 2 bases to trimming and J lost 5 bases; unmatched junction nucleotides: 12. CDR3 length: 18 residues. Sequenced material: peripheral blood. The V call is TRBV6-2 or TRBV6-3, the J call TRBJ2-3; 11 bases fit TRBD2. This TCR was sampled from a woman in her sixties or seventies with active or convalescent COVID-19. In DNA, the CDR3 is TGTGCCAGCAGTTACCCACCCGGGTTAGCGGGGGGGGTAGATACGCAGTATTTT. Encoded protein: CASSYPPGLAGGVDTQYF.